This T cell receptor beta chain was sequenced in a study of T cell responses to AZD1222 COVID-19 vaccine (dated by TCRdb to the early 2020s). About the full investigation: AZD1222 recipients with second doses at about 4 weeks or about 12 weeks were pooled, because spike-specific TCR depth and breadth did not differ between schedules. TCR sequencing covered 230 or so trial participants: about 210 given two doses of AZD1222 and 26 given two doses of MenACWY control vaccine. Trial participants were enrolled by age into subgroups of 18-55, 56-69 and 70-plus years, and about 150, 27 and 61 TCR-sequenced participants, respectively, were included in these subgroups.

Comment on this clone: Which antigen it targets is not known. No per-base quality is available; no much larger clone lies one base away.

Overall study outcomes, separate from this receptor: Vaccine-associated CD4 TCRs spanned the whole spike protein, with dominant responses in regions 160-218 and 743-854. Nearly half of unique spike-specific TCRs reportedly recognized epitopes outside regions mutated in the B.1.351 and B.1.1.7 variants. Conclusions about previously exposed vaccinees are limited because only 5 or 6 AZD1222 recipients were SARS-CoV-2 seropositive at baseline. After two AZD1222 doses, both the breadth and the depth of spike-specific TCRs were significantly higher than at day 0 and than in MenACWY recipients. Because no day 14 peak-response samples were available, repertoires were characterized only after the peak T cell response. Participants were mostly white British, with more females than males. The authors suggested clonal diversity may have been underestimated. The 56-69-year group was small, and its depth increase did not reach significance, likely because of low power.

Including the terminal cysteine and phenylalanine, the CDR3 comprises 14 residues. Only the CDR3 region is kept as DNA, spanning 42 bases read in frame from base 1. Per the germline V gene (reference sequence), SGHNT is the CDR1 and YYREEE is the CDR2. Between the V and J ends, shortened by 4 bases and 0 bases respectively, the junction contains 10 bases. The CDR3 regions of human TCRbeta chains were analyzed by immunosequencing. Per the source publication's procedure: TCRs in the repertoires were matched against a reference library of SARS-CoV-2-specific TCRs that had been generated with the MIRA antigen-specificity platform. Breadth meant the fraction of unique TCRs that were SARS-CoV-2-associated, whereas depth meant the fraction of total T cells that were SARS-CoV-2-associated. Using the MIRA data, every spike-specific TCR was mapped to the spike region that the TCR reacted to and assigned to either a CD4 or a CD8 class. Log10-transformed breadth and depth values were compared by one-way ANOVA with Sidak's multiple comparisons tests. Entries here come from immuneACCESS through TCRdb and include only in-frame sequences with V and J called. Some clones fail to appear in such tables; in the studies checked, an unresolved V gene covers under half of the shortfall, and the cause of the remainder is unknown. D and trimming come from the DNA, and the V and J calls and clone size come from that table. Recorded for this sample are 140,000 to 150,000 clones; 75% to 90% of them occurred a single time. About 8% of the sample comes from the top ten.

The sample's time point label, in plain terms: baseline before first vaccination. The vaccinee samples were drawn from two UK trials, COV001 and COV002, one of which was a single-blind randomized controlled phase 2/3 trial testing AZD1222 (ChAdOx1 nCoV-19) in healthy adults. For TCRbeta chain sequencing, PBMC samples were collected from trial participants at day 0 and at day 28 after the second dose. The chain is assembled from TRBV5-4 and TRBJ1-1; the D gene is perhaps TRBD1, on 6 matching bases. The receptor's source is an adult in good health. This specimen consisted of peripheral blood, obtained on day 0 of AZD1222 vaccination. The DNA is TGTGCCAGCAGCAAGACAGGTCTGAACACTGAAGCTTTCTTT. The translation is CASSKTGLNTEAFF. The full variable domain, completed from the reference TRBV5-4 and TRBJ1-1 proteins outside the CDR3, reads ETGVTQSPTHLIKTRGQQVTLRCSSQSGHNTVSWYQQALGQGPQFIFQYYREEENGRGNFPPRFSGLQFPNYSSELNVNALELDDSALYLCASSKTGLNTEAFFGQGTRLTVV.